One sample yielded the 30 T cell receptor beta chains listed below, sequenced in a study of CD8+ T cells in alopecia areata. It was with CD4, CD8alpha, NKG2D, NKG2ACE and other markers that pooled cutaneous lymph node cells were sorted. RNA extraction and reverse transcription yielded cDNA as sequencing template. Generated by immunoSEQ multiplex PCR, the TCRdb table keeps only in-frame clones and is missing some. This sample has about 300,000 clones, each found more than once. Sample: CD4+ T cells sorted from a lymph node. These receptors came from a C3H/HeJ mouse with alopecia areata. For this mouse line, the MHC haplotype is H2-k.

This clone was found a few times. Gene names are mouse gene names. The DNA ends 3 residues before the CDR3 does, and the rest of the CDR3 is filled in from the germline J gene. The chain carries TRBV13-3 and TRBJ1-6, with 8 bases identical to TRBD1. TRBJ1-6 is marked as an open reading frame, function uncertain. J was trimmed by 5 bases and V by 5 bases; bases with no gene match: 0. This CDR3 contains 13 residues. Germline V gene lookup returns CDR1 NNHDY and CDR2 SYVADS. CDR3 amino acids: CASSRGHNSPLYF. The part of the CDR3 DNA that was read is TGTGCCAGCAGCAGGGGGCATAATTCGCCC.

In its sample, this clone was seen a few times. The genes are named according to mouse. Incomplete CDR3 DNA: TGCACCTGCAGTGCGGACTGGGGGAAGTAT. Encoded protein: CTCSADWGKY. The whole CDR3 sequence is CTCSADWGKYEQYF. The gene calls are TRBV1 and TRBJ2-7; 10 nucleotides align to TRBD2. The CDR3 end lies 4 residues beyond the end of the read and is filled in from the germline J gene. CDR3 size: 14 residues. CDR1 NSQYPW and CDR2 LRSPGD come from the germline V gene (reference sequence).

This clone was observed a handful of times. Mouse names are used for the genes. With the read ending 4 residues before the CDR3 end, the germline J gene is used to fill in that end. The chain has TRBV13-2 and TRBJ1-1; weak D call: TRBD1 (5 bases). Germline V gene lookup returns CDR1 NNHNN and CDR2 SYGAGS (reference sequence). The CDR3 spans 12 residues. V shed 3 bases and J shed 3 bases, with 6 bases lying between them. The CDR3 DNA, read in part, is TGTGCCAGCGGTGTGACAGACACA. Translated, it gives CASGVTDT. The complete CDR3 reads CASGVTDTEVFF.

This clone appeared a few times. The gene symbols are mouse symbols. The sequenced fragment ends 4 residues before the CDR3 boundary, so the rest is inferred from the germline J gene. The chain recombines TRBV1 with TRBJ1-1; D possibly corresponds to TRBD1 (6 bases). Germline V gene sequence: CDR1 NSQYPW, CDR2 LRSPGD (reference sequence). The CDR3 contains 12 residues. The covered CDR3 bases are TGCACCTGCAGTGCAGCAGGGGAA. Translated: CTCSAAGE. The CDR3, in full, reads CTCSAAGEEVFF.

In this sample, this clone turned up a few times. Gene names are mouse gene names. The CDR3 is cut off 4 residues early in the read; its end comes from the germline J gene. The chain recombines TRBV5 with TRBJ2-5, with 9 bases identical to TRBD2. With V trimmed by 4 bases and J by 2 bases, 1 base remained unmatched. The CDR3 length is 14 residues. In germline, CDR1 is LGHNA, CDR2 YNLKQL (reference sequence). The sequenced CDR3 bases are TGTGCCAGCAGCCGGGGACTGGGCCAAGAC. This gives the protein CASSRGLGQD. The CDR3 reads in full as CASSRGLGQDTQYF.

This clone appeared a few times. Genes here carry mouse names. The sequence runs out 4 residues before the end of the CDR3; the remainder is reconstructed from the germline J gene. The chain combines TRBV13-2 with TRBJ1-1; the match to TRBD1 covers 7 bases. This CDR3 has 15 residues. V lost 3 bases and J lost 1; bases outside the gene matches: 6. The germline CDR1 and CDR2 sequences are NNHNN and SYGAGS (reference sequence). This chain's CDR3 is CASGGGQERNTEVFF. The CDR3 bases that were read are TGTGCCAGCGGTGGCGGACAGGAACGAAACACA.

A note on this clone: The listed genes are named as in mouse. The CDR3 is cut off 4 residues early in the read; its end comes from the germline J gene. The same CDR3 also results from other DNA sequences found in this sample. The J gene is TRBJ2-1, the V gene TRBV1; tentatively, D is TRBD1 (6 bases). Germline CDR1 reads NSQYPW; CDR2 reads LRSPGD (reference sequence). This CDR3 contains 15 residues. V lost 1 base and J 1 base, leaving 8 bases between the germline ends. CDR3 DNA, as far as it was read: TGCACCTGCAGTGCAGGGGGACAAAACTATGCT. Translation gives CTCSAGGQNYA. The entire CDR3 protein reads CTCSAGGQNYAEQFF.

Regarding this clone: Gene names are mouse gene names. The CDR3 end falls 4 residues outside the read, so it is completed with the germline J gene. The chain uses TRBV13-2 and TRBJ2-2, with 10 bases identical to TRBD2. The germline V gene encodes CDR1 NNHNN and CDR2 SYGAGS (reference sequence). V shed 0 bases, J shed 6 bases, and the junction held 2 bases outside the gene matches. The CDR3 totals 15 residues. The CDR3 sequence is CASGDGTGGSGQLYF. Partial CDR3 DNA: TGTGCCAGCGGTGATGGGACTGGGGGTTCCGGG.

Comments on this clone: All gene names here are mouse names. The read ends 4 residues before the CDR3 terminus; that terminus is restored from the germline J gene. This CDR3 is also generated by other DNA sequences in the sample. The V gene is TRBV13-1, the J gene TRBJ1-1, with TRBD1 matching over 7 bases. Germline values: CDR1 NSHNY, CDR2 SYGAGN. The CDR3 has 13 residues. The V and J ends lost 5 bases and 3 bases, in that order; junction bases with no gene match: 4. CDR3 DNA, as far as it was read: TGTGCCAGCAGGAGGGGGCAGGACACA. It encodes CASRRGQDT. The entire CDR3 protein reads CASRRGQDTEVFF.

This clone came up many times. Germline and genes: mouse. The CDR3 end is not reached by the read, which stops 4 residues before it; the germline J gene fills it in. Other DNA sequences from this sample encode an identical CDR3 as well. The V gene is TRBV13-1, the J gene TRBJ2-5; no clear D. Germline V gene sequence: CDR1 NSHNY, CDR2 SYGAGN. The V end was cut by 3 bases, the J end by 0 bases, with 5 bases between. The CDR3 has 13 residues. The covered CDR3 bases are TGTGCCAGCAGTGGTCAGAACCAAGAC. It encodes CASSGQNQD. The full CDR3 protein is CASSGQNQDTQYF.

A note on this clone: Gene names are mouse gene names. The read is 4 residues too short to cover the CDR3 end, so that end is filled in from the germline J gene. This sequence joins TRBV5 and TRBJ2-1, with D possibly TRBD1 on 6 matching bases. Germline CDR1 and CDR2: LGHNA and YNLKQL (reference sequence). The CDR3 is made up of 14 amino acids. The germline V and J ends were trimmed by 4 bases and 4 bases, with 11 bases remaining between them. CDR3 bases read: TGTGCCAGCAGCCCAGGGGCGCGGTATGCT. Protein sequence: CASSPGARYA. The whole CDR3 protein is CASSPGARYAEQFF.

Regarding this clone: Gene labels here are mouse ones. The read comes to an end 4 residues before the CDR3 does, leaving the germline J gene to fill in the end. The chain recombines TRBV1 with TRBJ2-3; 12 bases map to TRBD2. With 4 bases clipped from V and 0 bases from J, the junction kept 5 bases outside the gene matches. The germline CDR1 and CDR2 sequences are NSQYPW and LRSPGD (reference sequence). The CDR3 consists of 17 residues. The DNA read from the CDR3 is TGCACCTGCAGTGGACCGGGACTGGGGGGTAGTGCAGAA. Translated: CTCSGPGLGGSAE. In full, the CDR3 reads CTCSGPGLGGSAETLYF.

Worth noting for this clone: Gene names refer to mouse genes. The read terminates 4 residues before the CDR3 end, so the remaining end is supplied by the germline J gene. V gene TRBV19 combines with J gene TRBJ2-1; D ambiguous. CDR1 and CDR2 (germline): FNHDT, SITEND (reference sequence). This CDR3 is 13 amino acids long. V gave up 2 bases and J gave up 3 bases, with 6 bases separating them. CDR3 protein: CASSIAVYAEQFF. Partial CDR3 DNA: TGTGCCAGCAGTATCGCAGTCTATGCT.

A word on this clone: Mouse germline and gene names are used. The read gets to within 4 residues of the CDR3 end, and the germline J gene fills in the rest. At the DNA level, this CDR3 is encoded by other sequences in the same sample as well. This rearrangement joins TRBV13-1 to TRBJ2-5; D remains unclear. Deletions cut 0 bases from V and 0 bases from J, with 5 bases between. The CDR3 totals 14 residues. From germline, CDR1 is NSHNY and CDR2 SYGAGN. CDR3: CASSDVSNQDTQYF. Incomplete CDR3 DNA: TGTGCCAGCAGTGATGTCAGCAACCAAGAC.

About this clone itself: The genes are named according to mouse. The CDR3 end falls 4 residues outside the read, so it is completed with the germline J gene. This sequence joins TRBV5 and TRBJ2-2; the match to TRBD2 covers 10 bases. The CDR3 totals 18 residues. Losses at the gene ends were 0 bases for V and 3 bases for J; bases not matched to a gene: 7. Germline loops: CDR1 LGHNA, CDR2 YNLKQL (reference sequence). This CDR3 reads CASSQDFWGGADTGQLYF. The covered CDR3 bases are TGTGCCAGCAGCCAAGATTTCTGGGGGGGCGCGGACACCGGG.

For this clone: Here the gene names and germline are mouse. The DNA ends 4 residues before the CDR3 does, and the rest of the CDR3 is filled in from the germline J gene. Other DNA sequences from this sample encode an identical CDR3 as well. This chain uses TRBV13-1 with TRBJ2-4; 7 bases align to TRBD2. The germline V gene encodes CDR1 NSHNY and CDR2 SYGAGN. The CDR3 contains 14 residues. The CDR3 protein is CASSDSGGRNTLYF. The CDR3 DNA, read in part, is TGTGCCAGCAGTGATTCTGGGGGTCGGAAC.

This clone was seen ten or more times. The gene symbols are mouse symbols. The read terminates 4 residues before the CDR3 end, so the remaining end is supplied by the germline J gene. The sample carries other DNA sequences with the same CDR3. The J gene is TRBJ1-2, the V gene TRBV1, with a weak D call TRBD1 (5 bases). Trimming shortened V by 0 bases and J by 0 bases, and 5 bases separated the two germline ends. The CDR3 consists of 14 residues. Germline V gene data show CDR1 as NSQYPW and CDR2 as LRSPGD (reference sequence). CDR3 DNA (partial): TGCACCTGCAGTGCAGACAGGGCAAACTCC. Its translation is CTCSADRANS. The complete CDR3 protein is CTCSADRANSDYTF.

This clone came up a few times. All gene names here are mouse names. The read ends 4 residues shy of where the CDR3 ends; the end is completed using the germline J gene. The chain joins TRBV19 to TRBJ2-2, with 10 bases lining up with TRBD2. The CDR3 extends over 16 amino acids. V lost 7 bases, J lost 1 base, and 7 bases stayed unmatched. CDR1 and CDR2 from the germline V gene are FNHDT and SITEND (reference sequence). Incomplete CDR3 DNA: TGTGCCAGCCGATCGACTGGGGGGCGAAACACCGGG. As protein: CASRSTGGRNTG. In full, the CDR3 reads CASRSTGGRNTGQLYF.

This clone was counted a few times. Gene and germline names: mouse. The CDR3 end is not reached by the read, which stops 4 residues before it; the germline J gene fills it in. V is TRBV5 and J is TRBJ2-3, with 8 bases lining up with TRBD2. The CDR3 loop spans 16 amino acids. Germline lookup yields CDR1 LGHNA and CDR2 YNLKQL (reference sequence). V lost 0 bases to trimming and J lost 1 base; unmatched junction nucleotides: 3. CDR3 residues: CASSQDPLGGAETLYF. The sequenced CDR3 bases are TGTGCCAGCAGCCAAGATCCACTGGGGGGTGCAGAA.

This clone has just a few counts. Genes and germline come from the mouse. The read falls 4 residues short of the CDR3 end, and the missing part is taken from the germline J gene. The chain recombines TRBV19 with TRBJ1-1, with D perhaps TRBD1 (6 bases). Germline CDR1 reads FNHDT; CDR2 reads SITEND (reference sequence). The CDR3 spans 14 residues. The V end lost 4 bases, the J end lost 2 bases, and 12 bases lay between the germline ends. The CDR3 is CASSPGTPNTEVFF. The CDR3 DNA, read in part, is TGTGCCAGCAGTCCCGGGACACCTAACACA.

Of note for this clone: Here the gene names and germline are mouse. This CDR3 is CASSTGDQDTQYF. The covered CDR3 bases are TGTGCCAGCAGTACAGGGGACCAAGAC. The chain is built from TRBV14 and TRBJ2-5; 7 bases are shared with TRBD1. The read falls 4 residues short of the CDR3 end, and the missing part is taken from the germline J gene. J was trimmed by 1 base and V by 4 bases; bases with no gene match: 0. The CDR3 is made up of 13 amino acids. In germline, CDR1 is SGHDT, CDR2 FRDEAV.

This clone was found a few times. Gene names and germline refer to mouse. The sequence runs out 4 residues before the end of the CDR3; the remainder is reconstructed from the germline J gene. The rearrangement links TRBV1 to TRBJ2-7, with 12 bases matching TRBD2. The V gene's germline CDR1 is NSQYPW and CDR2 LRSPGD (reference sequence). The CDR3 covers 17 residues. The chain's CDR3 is CTCSALTSTGGAYEQYF. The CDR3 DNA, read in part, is TGCACCTGCAGTGCCCTTACCTCGACTGGGGGGGCTTAT.

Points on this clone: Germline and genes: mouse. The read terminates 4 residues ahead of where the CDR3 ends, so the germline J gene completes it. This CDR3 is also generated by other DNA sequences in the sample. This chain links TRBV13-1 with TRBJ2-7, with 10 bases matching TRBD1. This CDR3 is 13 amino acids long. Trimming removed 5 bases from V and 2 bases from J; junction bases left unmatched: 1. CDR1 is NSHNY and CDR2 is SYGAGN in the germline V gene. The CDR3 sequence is CASSGQGAYEQYF. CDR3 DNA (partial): TGTGCCAGCAGCGGACAGGGGGCCTAT.

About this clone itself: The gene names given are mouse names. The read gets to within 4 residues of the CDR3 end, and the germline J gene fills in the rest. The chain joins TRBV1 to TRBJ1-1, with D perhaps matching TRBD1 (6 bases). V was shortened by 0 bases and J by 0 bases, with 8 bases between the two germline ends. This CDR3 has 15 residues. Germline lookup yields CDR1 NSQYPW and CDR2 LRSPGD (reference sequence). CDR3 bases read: TGCACCTGCAGTGCAGAGAGGGGGTCAAACACA. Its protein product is CTCSAERGSNT. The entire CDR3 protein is CTCSAERGSNTEVFF. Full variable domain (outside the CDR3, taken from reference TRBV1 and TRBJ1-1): VTLLEQNPRWRLVPRGQAVNLRCILKNSQYPWMSWYQQDLQKQLQWLFTLRSPGDKEVKSLPGADYLATRVTDTELRLQVANMSQGRTLYCTCSAERGSNTEVFFGKGTRLTVV.

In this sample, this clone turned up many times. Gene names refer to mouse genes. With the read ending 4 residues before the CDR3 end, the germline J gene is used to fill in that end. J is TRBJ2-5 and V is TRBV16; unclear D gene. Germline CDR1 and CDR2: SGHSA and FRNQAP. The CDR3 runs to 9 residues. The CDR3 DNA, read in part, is TGTGGACAACAAGAC. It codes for CGQQD. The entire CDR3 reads CGQQDTQYF.

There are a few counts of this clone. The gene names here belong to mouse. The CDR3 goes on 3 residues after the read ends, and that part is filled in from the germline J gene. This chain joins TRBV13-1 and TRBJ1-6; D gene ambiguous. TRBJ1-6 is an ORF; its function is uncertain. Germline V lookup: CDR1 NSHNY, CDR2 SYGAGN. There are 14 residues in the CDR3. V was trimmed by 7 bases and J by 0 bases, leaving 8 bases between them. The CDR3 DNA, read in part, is TGTGCCAGCCAAGACACTTCCTATAATTCGCCC. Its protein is CASQDTSYNSP. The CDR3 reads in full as CASQDTSYNSPLYF.

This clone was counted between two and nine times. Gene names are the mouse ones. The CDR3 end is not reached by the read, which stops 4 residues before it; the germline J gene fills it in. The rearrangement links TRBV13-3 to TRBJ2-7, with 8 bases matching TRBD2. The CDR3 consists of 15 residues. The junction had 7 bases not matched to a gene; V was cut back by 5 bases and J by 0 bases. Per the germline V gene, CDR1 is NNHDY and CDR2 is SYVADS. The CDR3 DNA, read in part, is TGTGCCAGCAGGAGAGCTGGGGGGCCCTCCTAT. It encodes CASRRAGGPSY. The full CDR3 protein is CASRRAGGPSYEQYF.

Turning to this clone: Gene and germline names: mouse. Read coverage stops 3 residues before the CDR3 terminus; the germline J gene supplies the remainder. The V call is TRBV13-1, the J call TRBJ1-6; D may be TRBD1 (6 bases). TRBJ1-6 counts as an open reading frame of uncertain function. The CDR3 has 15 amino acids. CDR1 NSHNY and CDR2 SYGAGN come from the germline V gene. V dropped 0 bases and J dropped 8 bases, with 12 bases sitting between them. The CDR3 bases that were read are TGTGCCAGCAGTGATGTCAGGGGTATGGATTCGCCC. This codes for CASSDVRGMDSP. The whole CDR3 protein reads CASSDVRGMDSPLYF.

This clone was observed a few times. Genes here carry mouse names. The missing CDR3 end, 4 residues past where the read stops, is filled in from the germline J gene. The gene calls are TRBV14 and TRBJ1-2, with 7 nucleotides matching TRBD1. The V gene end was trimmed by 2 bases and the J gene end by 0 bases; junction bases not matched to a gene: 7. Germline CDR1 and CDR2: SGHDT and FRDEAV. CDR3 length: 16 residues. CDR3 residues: CASSLRGPPTNSDYTF. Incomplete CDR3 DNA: TGTGCCAGCAGTTTGAGGGGGCCGCCTACAAACTCC.

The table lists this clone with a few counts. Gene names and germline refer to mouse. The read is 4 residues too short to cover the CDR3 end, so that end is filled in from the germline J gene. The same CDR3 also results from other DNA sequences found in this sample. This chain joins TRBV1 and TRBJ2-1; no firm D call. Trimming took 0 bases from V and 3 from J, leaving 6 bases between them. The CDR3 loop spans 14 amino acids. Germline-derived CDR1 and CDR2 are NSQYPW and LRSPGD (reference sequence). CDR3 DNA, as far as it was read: TGCACCTGCAGTGCAGATAGGGTCTATGCT. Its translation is CTCSADRVYA. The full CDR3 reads CTCSADRVYAEQFF.